The rows below give T cell receptor beta chains drawn from one sample of a study of Ad26.COV2.S vaccination and SARS-CoV-2 variants. Sequencing used immunoSEQ multiplex PCR; TCRdb keeps in-frame clones, though not all of them. The profile covers 440,000 or so clones, with roughly 87% appearing a single time and approximately 4.3% taken by the ten largest. Material: peripheral blood, obtained in a trial of Ad26.COV2.S vaccine versus placebo. The receptors were gathered from a person between 18 and 60 years old who received the Ad26.COV2.S COVID-19 vaccine or a placebo. Both conserved end residues are part of each CDR3. A D gene is named only where the DNA matches it firmly. Rows give clone size only sometimes, using once, few, many, or a class for an expanded clone.

D gene: -
J gene: TRBJ2-2
V gene: TRBV30
CDR3 length: 14
clone size: -
CDR3 DNA: TGTGCCTGGAGTGCCACTGTTGTGGCCGGGGAGCTGTTTTTT
CDR3 protein: CAWSATVVAGELFF

D gene: -
J gene: TRBJ1-1
V gene: TRBV2
CDR3 length: 15
clone size: -
CDR3 DNA: TGTGCCAGCAGCCGATTACTTGGGACGAACACTGAAGCTTTCTTT
CDR3 protein: CASSRLLGTNTEAFF

D gene: -
J gene: TRBJ2-7
V gene: TRBV30
CDR3 length: 12
clone size: -
CDR3 DNA: TGTGCCTGGAGCGTGGACAGAATGTTAGCGTACTTC
CDR3 protein: CAWSVDRMLAYF

D gene: TRBD2
J gene: TRBJ2-7
V gene: TRBV13
CDR3 length: 17
clone size: -
CDR3 DNA: TGTGCCAGCAGCCCGGGACTAGCGGGAGGGCAGGGCTACGAGCAGTACTTC
CDR3 protein: CASSPGLAGGQGYEQYF

D gene: -
J gene: TRBJ2-5
V gene: TRBV27
CDR3 length: 15
clone size: once
CDR3 DNA: TGTGCCAGCAGTTTAGCGGGGGCGCTTGGAGAGACCCAGTACTTC
CDR3 protein: CASSLAGALGETQYF

D gene: -
J gene: TRBJ2-5
V gene: TRBV10-3
CDR3 length: 13
clone size: -
CDR3 DNA: TGTGCCATCAGCACTAGGGACCAAGAGACCCAGTACTTC
CDR3 protein: CAISTRDQETQYF

D gene: -
J gene: TRBJ1-4
V gene: TRBV7-9
CDR3 length: 14
clone size: once
CDR3 DNA: TGTGCCAGCGCCCTCGGCTCAACTAATGAAAAACTGTTTTTT
CDR3 protein: CASALGSTNEKLFF

D gene: -
J gene: TRBJ1-3
V gene: TRBV3-1/TRBV3-2
CDR3 length: 14
clone size: once
CDR3 DNA: TGTGCCAGCAGCCAAGGGGTCTCTGGAAACACCATATATTTT
CDR3 protein: CASSQGVSGNTIYF

D gene: -
J gene: TRBJ2-7
V gene: TRBV5-4
CDR3 length: 15
clone size: -
CDR3 DNA: TGTGCCAGCAGCTTGGAGATGGCCAGGGGCGACGAGCAGTACTTC
CDR3 protein: CASSLEMARGDEQYF

D gene: TRBD2
J gene: TRBJ2-1
V gene: TRBV27
CDR3 length: 16
clone size: -
CDR3 DNA: TGTGCCAGCAGAAGGGGATTTGGAGCTAGCGGCGAGGTCGAGTTCTTC
CDR3 protein: CASRRGFGASGEVEFF

D gene: TRBD1
J gene: TRBJ1-2
V gene: TRBV18
CDR3 length: 15
clone size: -
CDR3 DNA: TGTGCCAGCTCACCACCGACAGGGGGCTTCTATGGCTACACCTTC
CDR3 protein: CASSPPTGGFYGYTF

D gene: TRBD1
J gene: TRBJ1-3
V gene: TRBV18
CDR3 length: 15
clone size: -
CDR3 DNA: TGTGCCAGCTCACCCCCGACAGGGGCTGGAAACACCATATATTTT
CDR3 protein: CASSPPTGAGNTIYF

D gene: TRBD2
J gene: TRBJ2-1
V gene: TRBV7-9
CDR3 length: 13
clone size: -
CDR3 DNA: TGTGCCAGCACCGTTTTTTGGGGGGGAGAGCAGTTCTTC
CDR3 protein: CASTVFWGGEQFF

D gene: -
J gene: TRBJ1-6
V gene: TRBV7-2
CDR3 length: 15
clone size: -
CDR3 DNA: TGTGCCAGCAGCTTAAGTGGTCAGACTAATTCACCCCTCCACTTT
CDR3 protein: CASSLSGQTNSPLHF

D gene: -
J gene: TRBJ1-3
V gene: TRBV7-2
CDR3 length: 16
clone size: once
CDR3 DNA: TGTGCCAGCAGCCACCGGGGGGGTCTAGGAGGAAACACCATATATTTT
CDR3 protein: CASSHRGGLGGNTIYF

D gene: TRBD1
J gene: TRBJ1-1
V gene: TRBV19
CDR3 length: 14
clone size: -
CDR3 DNA: TGTGCCAGTAGCCTGGGACAGGGAAGTCCGGGCGCTTTCTTT
CDR3 protein: CASSLGQGSPGAFF